This entry features one T cell receptor (beta chain) sequence. This sample stems from a study of blood T cell repertoires in COVID-19. The table came from immunoSEQ multiplex PCR; TCRdb's copy has only in-frame clones and leaves some out. The sample has 300,000 to 400,000 clones; 80% to 90% are singletons. The CDR3 is 13 amino acids. The V gene lost 0 bases and the J gene lost 3 bases, with 7 bases spanning the gap. The V gene's germline CDR1 is SGHRS and CDR2 YFSETQ. The sequenced material came from PBMCs or T cells enriched from blood (not recorded which). The sequence derives from a woman aged 40 to 50 with acute COVID-19. The chain combines TRBV5-1 with TRBJ2-7; TRBD2 is a possible D gene (5 bases). CDR3 sequence reads: CASSLDGIYEQYF. The CDR3 nucleotides read TGCGCCAGCAGCTTGGACGGGATCTACGAGCAGTACTTC.